Sequencing of this T cell receptor beta chain was carried out in a study of T cells in Graves' hyperthyroidism and ophthalmopathy. At the level of the study: The blood sample was taken at first diagnosis, before treatment began.

TCR beta CDR3 regions were amplified from RNA. Using the HTBI primer set, a first-round RT-PCR was run on the TCR CDR3. TCRdb called the multiplex PCR reads again in MiXCR, with one record for every CDR3 protein. The sample includes more than 150,000 distinct CDR3 sequences, 15% to 20% of them seen just once. Many counts were recorded for this clonotype. The sequence came from a woman aged 45-60 years with Graves' hyperthyroidism. The sample was blood.

CDR3 bases: TGTGCCAGCACCGAGGACGGTTATGGCTACACCTTC. Protein sequence: CASTEDGYGYTF. This chain uses TRBV6-1 with TRBJ1-2, with D unclear. The CDR3 has 12 residues. The germline V gene has CDR1 MNHNS and CDR2 SASEGT. The germline V and J ends were trimmed by 7 bases and 5 bases, with 11 bases remaining between them.